This T cell receptor beta chain was captured by sequencing in a study of shared clonotypes between healthy human individuals. Study-level points and caveats: Memory subsets generally showed lower estimated richness than naive subsets. Sampling was confined to blood; repertoires within tissues likely differ.

In the authors' methods: Filtering differed because ImmunoSEQ produced junction-only sequences that carried no quality scores. The method was immunoSEQ multiplex PCR; TCRdb's version includes in-frame clones alone and lacks a portion of them. The V and J calls and clone size come from that table; D and trimming were worked out from the DNA. In the table there are approximately 2,200,000 clones, approximately 94% of which are singletons. CD45RO-negative, CCR7-selected cells formed the naive CD8 fraction, which excluded terminally differentiated effector memory CD45RA+ cells. Donation came from healthy HIV-negative adults that had no recent acute infections or vaccinations. CDR3 size: 14 residues. V lost 5 bases and J lost 3; bases outside the gene matches: 7. Per the germline V gene, CDR1 is PRHDT and CDR2 is FYEKMQ (reference sequence). With respect to this clone: Antigen: not known.

This TCR was recovered from a young man in good health. Some clones in this sample may be carry-over from other donors' samples. V gene TRBV13 combines with J gene TRBJ2-7; 7 bases line up with TRBD1. The sequenced material came from naive CD8+ T cells from PBMCs. The CDR3 sequence is CASSLGQASYEQYF. In nucleotides, the CDR3 is TGTGCCAGCAGCCTCGGACAGGCAAGCTACGAGCAGTACTTC.